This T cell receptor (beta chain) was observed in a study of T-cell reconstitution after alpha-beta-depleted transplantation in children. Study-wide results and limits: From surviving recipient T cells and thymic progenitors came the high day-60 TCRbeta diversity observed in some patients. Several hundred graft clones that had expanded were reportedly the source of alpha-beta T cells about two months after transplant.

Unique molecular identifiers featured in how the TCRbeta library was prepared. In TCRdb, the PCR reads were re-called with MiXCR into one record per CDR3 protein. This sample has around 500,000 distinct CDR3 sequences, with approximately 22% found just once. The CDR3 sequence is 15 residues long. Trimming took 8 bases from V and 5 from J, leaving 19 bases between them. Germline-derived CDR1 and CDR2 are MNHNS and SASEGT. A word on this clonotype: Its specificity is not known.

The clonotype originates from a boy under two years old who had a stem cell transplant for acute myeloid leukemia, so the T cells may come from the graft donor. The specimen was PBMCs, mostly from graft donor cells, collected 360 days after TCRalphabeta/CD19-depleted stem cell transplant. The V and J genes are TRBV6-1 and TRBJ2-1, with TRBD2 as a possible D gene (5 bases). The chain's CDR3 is CASRSPRAVHNEQFF. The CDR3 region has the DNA TGTGCCAGCCGCTCCCCGAGAGCGGTTCACAATGAGCAGTTCTTC.